This passage covers 30 T cell receptor beta chains from one sample sequenced in a study of patients and donors after allogeneic stem cell transplantation. TCRdb itself ran the RT-PCR reads through MiXCR, one entry per CDR3 protein. The table records approximately 31,000 distinct CDR3 sequences, roughly a third of them present only once. The sequencing input was blood, either unsorted or a sorted T cell fraction (not recorded which). The receptors come from a human donor who was either an allogeneic HSCT recipient or a stem cell or donor lymphocyte infusion donor (not recorded which). It is not recorded whose cells these are; they may come from a transplant donor.

This clonotype was detected a few times. The chain employs TRBV20-1 and TRBJ1-2; D uncertain. V lost 7 bases and J lost 0, with 15 bases in between. The CDR3 covers 14 residues. Germline CDR1 and CDR2: DFQATT and SNEGSKA (reference sequence). CDR3 protein: CSEQDLSANYGYTF. The CDR3 DNA reads as TGCAGTGAGCAGGATCTGTCCGCTAACTATGGCTACACCTTC.

There are a few counts of this clonotype. This chain links TRBV20-1 with TRBJ1-3, with 9 bases lining up with TRBD1. Trimming took 6 bases from V and 4 from J; bases not matched to a gene: 19. Per the germline V gene, CDR1 is DFQATT and CDR2 is SNEGSKA (reference sequence). This CDR3 has 18 residues. The CDR3 region has the DNA TGCAGTGCGAGGGACCCTGATCCGGGACAGGGCAGCGGAAACACCATATATTTT. Its translation is CSARDPDPGQGSGNTIYF.

This clonotype was seen a few times. The CDR3 here is CSGLRDLNTEAFF. As DNA, the CDR3 is TGCAGCGGGCTCAGAGATCTCAACACTGAAGCTTTCTTT. J is TRBJ1-1 and V is TRBV20-1; no reliable D call. Germline V gives CDR1 DFQATT, CDR2 SNEGSKA (reference sequence). This CDR3 comprises 13 residues.

The J gene is TRBJ1-1, the V gene TRBV7-2, with TRBD1 matching 7 bases. CDR3 length: 15 residues. With V trimmed by 1 base and J by 3 bases, 5 bases remained unmatched. Looked up from germline, CDR1 is SGHTA and CDR2 is FQGNSA. CDR3 residues: CASSLEAGGDTEAFF. The CDR3 DNA follows: TGTGCCAGCAGCTTAGAGGCAGGGGGTGACACTGAAGCTTTCTTT.

V gene TRBV5-5 combines with J gene TRBJ1-5; a possible D gene is TRBD1 (5 bases). Trimming pared 4 bases from V and 0 bases from J, leaving 14 bases between. Germline V CDR1 and CDR2: SGHKS, YYEKEE (reference sequence). This CDR3 has 16 amino acids. The CDR3 loop is CASSLRDSYSNQPQHF. The DNA of the CDR3 is TGTGCCAGCAGCCTCCGGGACTCATATAGCAATCAGCCCCAGCATTTT.

J is TRBJ2-3 and V is TRBV2, with 7 bases lining up with TRBD1. The CDR3 is 12 residues long. The germline gives CDR1 SNHLY, CDR2 FYNNEI. With V trimmed by 7 bases and J by 9 bases, 7 bases remained unmatched. The CDR3 loop reads CASTQGLDTQYF. DNA of the CDR3: TGTGCCAGCACACAGGGGTTGGACACGCAGTATTTT.

This CDR3 is CASSLDQASNQPQHF. The CDR3 nucleotides are TGTGCCAGCAGTTTAGACCAAGCCAGCAATCAGCCCCAGCATTTT. V is TRBV12-3 or TRBV12-4 and J is TRBJ1-5, with unresolved D. This CDR3 is 15 amino acids long. Between the trimmed V and J ends, which lost 1 base and 1 base, there was a span of 8 bases.

This clonotype was observed at least ten times. The chain is built from TRBV7-9 and TRBJ2-3, with 7 bases aligning to TRBD1. The V gene end was trimmed by 4 bases and the J gene end by 8 bases; junction bases not matched to a gene: 12. CDR3 length equals 15 residues. Germline assignment: CDR1 SEHNR and CDR2 FQNEAQ (reference sequence). The DNA for the CDR3 is TGTGCCAGCAGCTCACCAGGGACAGTCCCGGGTACGCAGTATTTT. Amino acid sequence: CASSSPGTVPGTQYF.

In the case of this clonotype: This may come from a read error, since a much larger clone is one base off. The chain recombines TRBV29-1 with TRBJ1-5; a weak D match, TRBD1 (5 bases). CDR1 SQVTM and CDR2 ANQGSEA come from the germline V gene. The CDR3 loop spans 13 amino acids. The DNA for the CDR3 is TGCAGAGTTGTAGGGTCCGGGGGTCAGCCCCAGCATTTT. This gives the protein CRVVGSGGQPQHF.

The chain combines TRBV29-1 with TRBJ2-4; TRBD2 might be the D (5 bases). This CDR3 has 14 amino acids. Trimming pared 3 bases from V and 5 bases from J, leaving 14 bases between. The V gene's germline CDR1 is SQVTM and CDR2 ANQGSEA. The CDR3 here is CSVERAGRENIQYF. CDR3 nucleotide sequence: TGCAGCGTTGAGCGGGCCGGGCGGGAAAACATTCAGTACTTC. Full variable domain (rest looked up from reference TRBV29-1 and TRBJ2-4): SAVISQKPSRDICQRGTSLTIQCQVDSQVTMMFWYRQQPGQSLTLIATANQGSEATYESGFVIDKFPISRPNLTFSTLTVSNMSPEDSSIYLCSVERAGRENIQYFGAGTRLSVL.

The chain recombines TRBV29-1 with TRBJ2-7, with 8 bases aligning to TRBD1. This CDR3 is 16 amino acids long. Per the germline V gene, CDR1 is SQVTM and CDR2 is ANQGSEA. V trimming: 1 base; J trimming: 0 bases; junction bases outside the gene matches: 8. This CDR3 is CSVEGGSGTGSYEQYF. DNA of the CDR3: TGCAGCGTTGAAGGGGGGTCCGGGACAGGCTCCTACGAGCAGTACTTC.

This clonotype was recorded at least ten times. Written as DNA, the CDR3 is TGTGCCAGCTCCCCTGGAGGCGTGGGGACTGAAGCTTTCTTT. Translated: CASSPGGVGTEAFF. The chain combines TRBV7-9 with TRBJ1-1; no clear D gene. Germline V lookup: CDR1 SEHNR, CDR2 FQNEAQ (reference sequence). V dropped 8 bases and J dropped 5 bases, with 18 bases sitting between them. This CDR3 spans 14 amino acids.

This chain uses TRBV5-4 with TRBJ2-3; D is ambiguous. V was clipped by 3 bases and J by 1 base, with 6 bases between them. This CDR3 has 13 residues. CDR1 and CDR2 (germline): SGHNT, YYREEE (reference sequence). The CDR3 is CASSSKGTDTQYF. CDR3 sequence (DNA): TGTGCCAGCAGCTCCAAGGGCACAGATACGCAGTATTTT.

The chain joins TRBV7-9 to TRBJ1-1, with D hard to call. Trimming pared 7 bases from V and 4 bases from J, leaving 10 bases between. Per the germline V gene, CDR1 is SEHNR and CDR2 is FQNEAQ (reference sequence). The CDR3 totals 12 residues. In DNA, the CDR3 is TGTGCCAGCACGAGTGTAGGCACTGAAGCTTTCTTT. Its translation is CASTSVGTEAFF.

This clonotype was seen a handful of times. This chain links TRBV5-1 with TRBJ1-4, with D maybe TRBD1 (5 bases). V dropped 0 bases and J dropped 8 bases, with 14 bases sitting between them. The CDR3 is made up of 15 amino acids. Per germline, CDR1 SGHRS and CDR2 YFSETQ. CDR3: CASSLGTRTDEKLFF. As DNA, the CDR3 is TGCGCCAGCAGCTTGGGGACAAGGACGGACGAAAAACTGTTTTTT.

The rearrangement joins TRBV29-1 to TRBJ1-4, with a weak D call TRBD1 (5 bases). CDR1 and CDR2 (germline): SQVTM, ANQGSEA. This CDR3 comprises 13 residues. V lost 5 bases, J lost 7 bases, and 14 bases lay in between. The CDR3 sequence is CSVTPGGGEKLFF. CDR3 nucleotide sequence: TGCAGCGTTACCCCGGGGGGGGGTGAAAAACTGTTTTTT.

The chain links TRBV7-3 to TRBJ1-2, with 9 bases lining up with TRBD1. Looked up from germline, CDR1 is SGHTA and CDR2 is FQGTGA. This CDR3 is built from 13 residues. Trimming at V came to 0 bases and at J to 7 bases, leaving 0 bases not matched to a gene. In DNA, the CDR3 is TGTGCCAGCAGCTTAACGACAGGGGGTGGCTACACCTTC. Its protein product is CASSLTTGGGYTF.

The rearrangement uses TRBV5-1 and TRBJ1-1; D gene ambiguous. The V end was cut by 2 bases, the J end by 6 bases, with 17 bases between. The germline CDR1 and CDR2 sequences are SGHRS and YFSETQ. This CDR3 region has 15 residues. CDR3 bases: TGCGCCAGCAGCTTTCGGACGGGCCAAACACCTGAAGCTTTCTTT. Its translation is CASSFRTGQTPEAFF. Full variable domain (rest looked up from reference TRBV5-1 and TRBJ1-1): KAGVTQTPRYLIKTRGQQVTLSCSPISGHRSVSWYQQTPGQGLQFLFEYFSETQRNKGNFPGRFSGRQFSNSRSEMNVSTLELGDSALYLCASSFRTGQTPEAFFGQGTRLTVV.

CDR3 region: CASSPLGGRKEETQYF. Written as DNA, the CDR3 is TGTGCCAGCTCACCCCTCGGGGGGCGAAAGGAAGAGACCCAGTACTTC. The chain employs TRBV18 and TRBJ2-5; D may be TRBD2 (7 bases). In germline, CDR1 is KGHSH, CDR2 LQKENI. The V gene lost 3 bases and the J gene lost 3 bases, with 17 bases spanning the gap. This CDR3 is built from 16 residues.

The V and J genes are TRBV7-9 and TRBJ2-1; D tentatively fits TRBD1 or TRBD2 (5 bases each). Germline V gene lookup returns CDR1 SEHNR and CDR2 FQNEAQ (reference sequence). This CDR3 contains 16 residues. V shed 1 base and J shed 9 bases, with 19 bases lying between them. The DNA of the CDR3 is TGTGCCAGCAGCTTAGTGACGGGGACCCTATTCGTTGAGCAGTTCTTC. This encodes CASSLVTGTLFVEQFF. Full variable domain (rest looked up from reference TRBV7-9 and TRBJ2-1): DTGVSQNPRHKITKRGQNVTFRCDPISEHNRLYWYRQTLGQGPEFLTYFQNEAQLEKSRLLSDRFSAERPKGSFSTLEIQRTEQGDSAMYLCASSLVTGTLFVEQFFGPGTRLTVL.

Here the CDR3 reads CASSQLNSEKLFF. CDR3 nucleotides: TGTGCCAGCAGCCAACTAAATAGTGAAAAACTGTTTTTT. The chain combines TRBV16 with TRBJ1-4; D gene uncertain. Trimming stripped 2 bases from V and 7 bases from J, with 8 bases between. The CDR3 runs 13 residues. Germline lookup yields CDR1 KGHSY and CDR2 FQNENV.

The CDR3 here is CASSQTYTEAFF. The CDR3 DNA follows: TGTGCCAGCAGCCAGACTTACACTGAAGCTTTCTTT. This chain joins TRBV3-1 and TRBJ1-1; D not certain. CDR1 LGHDT and CDR2 YNNKEL come from the germline V gene (reference sequence). The length of the CDR3 is 12 residues. Trimming removed 3 bases at V and 3 bases at J, with 5 bases between.

The DNA for the CDR3 is TGCGCCAGCAGCCAAGAGGGGGGGTTCAGCTCCTACGAGCAGTACTTC. Protein sequence: CASSQEGGFSSYEQYF. The chain uses TRBV4-3 and TRBJ2-7; 7 bases match TRBD2. CDR3 size: 16 residues. Germline V gives CDR1 LGHNA, CDR2 YSLEER. With 0 bases clipped from V and 0 bases from J, the junction kept 5 bases outside the gene matches.

This chain uses TRBV15 with TRBJ2-2, with TRBD2 as a possible D gene (6 bases). The germline CDR1 and CDR2 sequences are LNHNV and YYDKDF (reference sequence). This CDR3 spans 18 amino acids. V was clipped by 0 bases and J by 4 bases, with 18 bases between them. In DNA, the CDR3 is TGTGCCACCAGCAGAGAGCTTAGCAAGGGAGGCCTCACCGGGGAGCTGTTTTTT. It is translated as CATSRELSKGGLTGELFF.

J is TRBJ1-2 and V is TRBV10-3, with a possible D match to TRBD1 (6 bases). This CDR3 is built from 14 residues. V was shortened by 6 bases and J by 5 bases, with 16 bases between the two germline ends. CDR1 and CDR2 from the germline V gene are ENHRY and SYGVKD. CDR3 bases: TGTGCCATCAGCTTACCGGGACAAATTTATGGCTACACCTTC. As protein: CAISLPGQIYGYTF.

This chain uses TRBV5-5 with TRBJ2-5; TRBD2 matches at 13 bases. The CDR3 has 15 residues. V lost 4 bases to trimming and J lost 5 bases; unmatched junction nucleotides: 5. Germline CDR1 and CDR2: SGHKS and YYEKEE (reference sequence). The DNA of the CDR3 is TGTGCCAGCAGCGGGACTAGCGGGAAGGGGGAGACCCAGTACTTC. Protein: CASSGTSGKGETQYF.

This sequence joins TRBV7-2 and TRBJ1-5; no definite D call. The CDR3 contains 14 residues. The V end lost 3 bases, the J end lost 13 bases, and 19 bases lay between the germline ends. Germline values: CDR1 SGHTA, CDR2 FQGNSA. The CDR3 spells CASSLGTERPQQHF. CDR3 nucleotide sequence: TGTGCCAGCAGCTTGGGTACAGAGCGGCCCCAGCAGCATTTT.

This clonotype was seen a few times. V gene TRBV25-1 combines with J gene TRBJ2-5, with 10 bases that match TRBD1. The CDR3 contains 17 residues. The V gene end was trimmed by 0 bases and the J gene end by 0 bases; junction bases not matched to a gene: 4. The germline CDR1 and CDR2 sequences are MGHDK and SYGVNS. CDR3 bases: TGTGCCAGCAGTGAATACAGGACAGGGGGGTACCAAGAGACCCAGTACTTC. Residues: CASSEYRTGGYQETQYF.

The chain uses TRBV18 and TRBJ1-3; 8 bases agree with TRBD1. Trimming removed 4 bases from V and 0 bases from J; junction bases left unmatched: 5. The germline gives CDR1 KGHSH, CDR2 LQKENI. There are 16 residues in the CDR3. CDR3 in DNA: TGTGCCAGCTCACAGGGACAGGCCAGCTCTGGAAACACCATATATTTT. Translated: CASSQGQASSGNTIYF.

This clonotype has only a few counts. The rearrangement links TRBV5-8 to TRBJ2-1; 8 bases agree with TRBD1. Germline CDR1 is SGHTS and CDR2 is YDEGEE. CDR3 length: 15 amino acids. V lost 2 bases to trimming and J lost 0 bases; unmatched junction nucleotides: 1. The DNA of the CDR3 is TGTGCCAGCAGCTTAGGACAGGGCTCCTACAATGAGCAGTTCTTC. Its protein product is CASSLGQGSYNEQFF.